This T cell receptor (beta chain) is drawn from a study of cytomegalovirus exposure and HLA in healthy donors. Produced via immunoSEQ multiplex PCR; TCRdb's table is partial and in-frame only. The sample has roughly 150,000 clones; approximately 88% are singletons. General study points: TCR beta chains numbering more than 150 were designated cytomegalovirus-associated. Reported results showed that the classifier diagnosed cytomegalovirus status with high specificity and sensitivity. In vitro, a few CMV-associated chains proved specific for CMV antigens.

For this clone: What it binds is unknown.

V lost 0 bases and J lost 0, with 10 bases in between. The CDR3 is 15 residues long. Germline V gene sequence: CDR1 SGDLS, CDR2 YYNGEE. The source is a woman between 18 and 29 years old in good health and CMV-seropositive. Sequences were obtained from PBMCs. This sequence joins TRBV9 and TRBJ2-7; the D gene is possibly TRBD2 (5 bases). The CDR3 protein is CASSVDPGLSYEQYF. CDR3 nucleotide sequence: TGTGCCAGCAGCGTAGATCCTGGACTCTCCTACGAGCAGTACTTC.